Listed below are T cell receptor beta chains from one sample, sequenced in a study of T cell responses to AZD1222 COVID-19 vaccine. Profiling relied on immunoSEQ multiplex PCR, and the TCRdb table lists in-frame clones only, not all of them. The sample records approximately 220,000 clones, roughly 91% being singletons. Sequencing was performed on peripheral blood, taken on day 0 of MenACWY control vaccination. The source of these receptors is an adult in good health. CDR3s include the opening cysteine and the closing phenylalanine or tryptophan. A D gene is named only where the DNA matches it firmly. Size values are once, few and many counts, or a class for expanded clones, and some rows have none.

d_call,clone_size,v_call,j_call,cdr3_nt,cdr3_aa
-,-,TRBV11-2,TRBJ1-3,TGTGCCAGCAGCTTAGACCCACAGGGTGGGAGTTCTGGAAACACCATATATTTT,CASSLDPQGGSSGNTIYF
-,-,TRBV5-1,TRBJ1-1,TGCGCCAGCAGCTTTGGGGTGGGGCGGGGGGACACTGAAGCTTTCTTT,CASSFGVGRGDTEAFF
-,-,TRBV27,TRBJ1-4,TGTGCCAGCAGGCTCGGGGGCTCGGGTGAAAAACTGTTTTTT,CASRLGGSGEKLFF
TRBD1,-,TRBV2,TRBJ1-1,TGTGCCAGCAGTGAGGCAGGGGGCAGGTCTGAAGCTTTCTTT,CASSEAGGRSEAFF
-,-,TRBV12-3/TRBV12-4,TRBJ2-2,TGTGCCAGCAGGAGTAACACCGGGGAGCTGTTTTTT,CASRSNTGELFF
-,-,TRBV21-1,TRBJ2-1,TGTGCCAGCAGCAAAGCGCGGAGAGGTAAGCCCAATGAGCAGTTCTTC,CASSKARRGKPNEQFF
TRBD1,-,TRBV18,TRBJ2-7,TGTGCCAGCTCACCAACCCGAGGGGGCGTTGACGAGCAGTACTTC,CASSPTRGGVDEQYF
-,-,TRBV7-9,TRBJ1-1,TGTGCCAGCAGCTTAGTTGGCACCGGCGGGCCTGAAGCTTTCTTT,CASSLVGTGGPEAFF
-,-,TRBV4-1,TRBJ2-3,TGCGCCAGCAGCCCAGAGGAATTTACGCAGTATTTT,CASSPEEFTQYF
-,-,TRBV23-1,TRBJ2-5,TGCGCCAGCAGTCAATCGTTAGCAGGGACCACGGTGGCCCGACTTAACCAAGAGACCCAGTACTTC,CASSQSLAGTTVARLNQETQYF
-,-,TRBV3-1/TRBV3-2,TRBJ2-7,TGTGCCAGCAGCCACGAGGGATACGAGCAGTACTTC,CASSHEGYEQYF
-,once,TRBV3-1/TRBV3-2,TRBJ1-2,TGTGCCAGCAGCCTAAGCACGGTCGGGGGACATGGCTACACCTTC,CASSLSTVGGHGYTF
TRBD1,-,TRBV6-5,TRBJ2-7,TGTGCCAGCAGTTACAGGCCGGGGACAGGGGGCAGAGAGCAGTACTTC,CASSYRPGTGGREQYF
TRBD1,few,TRBV7-3,TRBJ2-2,TGTGCCAGCAGCGGGACAGGGGGCACCGGGGAGCTGTTTTTT,CASSGTGGTGELFF
TRBD2,-,TRBV6-4,TRBJ2-3,TGTGCCAGCGGAGCGGGGGAGACGGATACGCAGTATTTT,CASGAGETDTQYF
-,-,TRBV7-7,TRBJ2-2,TGTGCTAGCAGCACCAGGGGAGGGGAGCTGTTTTTT,CASSTRGGELFF
-,-,TRBV2,TRBJ1-3,TGTGCCAGCAGGACGTTACCCCCTGGAAACACCATATATTTT,CASRTLPPGNTIYF
-,-,TRBV5-8,TRBJ2-7,TGTGCCAGCAGCTTGGCTAAAGGGACGACCGGCTACGAGCAGTACTTC,CASSLAKGTTGYEQYF
-,-,TRBV2,TRBJ1-1,TGTGCCAGCCGGGGGGGCATCAACTCTGAAGCTTTCTTT,CASRGGINSEAFF
-,-,TRBV9,TRBJ2-3,TGTGCCAGCAGCGTAGGCCCACTGCCAACAGATACGCAGTATTTT,CASSVGPLPTDTQYF
-,-,TRBV4-2,TRBJ2-7,TGTGCCAGCAGCCAAGTCGGCAGCTCCTACGAGCAGTACTTC,CASSQVGSSYEQYF
TRBD1,-,TRBV2,TRBJ1-1,TGTGCCAGCAGTGCGACAGGGGGAGGAATCGCTGAAGCTTTCTTT,CASSATGGGIAEAFF
-,-,TRBV5-5,TRBJ1-2,TGTGCCAGCAGCTTGGAAGGTACCCATGGCTACACCTTC,CASSLEGTHGYTF
-,-,TRBV28,TRBJ2-2,TGTGCCAGCTCGGGGGCGAACACCGGGGAGCTGTTTTTT,CASSGANTGELFF
TRBD1,-,TRBV5-1,TRBJ2-5,TGCGCCAGCAGCCCTAGGGACAGGGGGCGAGAGACCCAGTACTTC,CASSPRDRGRETQYF
TRBD2,-,TRBV19,TRBJ2-3,TGTGCCAGTAGTCCGAGGACTAGCGGGGGCACACAAGATACGCAGTATTTT,CASSPRTSGGTQDTQYF
-,-,TRBV7-9,TRBJ1-5,TGTGCCAGCAGCTTACCCTTCGGTCAGCCCCAGCATTTT,CASSLPFGQPQHF
-,once,TRBV12-3/TRBV12-4,TRBJ1-1,TGTGCCAGCAGTTTAGCTACTTACCCAGCTTTCTTT,CASSLATYPAFF
-,-,TRBV7-2,TRBJ1-5,TGTGCCAGCAGCTTATCGGGGGGAGGGCAGCCCCAGCATTTT,CASSLSGGGQPQHF
-,-,TRBV7-2,TRBJ2-7,TGTGCCAGCAGCTTAGGCCCCCCGGCGGGACGATACGAGCAGTACTTC,CASSLGPPAGRYEQYF
-,-,TRBV19,TRBJ1-1,TGTGCCAGTAGTGCGGGGGGTCCCACTGAAGCTTTCTTT,CASSAGGPTEAFF
-,-,TRBV4-1,TRBJ2-3,TGCGCCAGCAGCCAACTAGCTGGCACAGATACGCAGTATTTT,CASSQLAGTDTQYF
-,-,TRBV7-6,TRBJ1-1,TGTGCCAGCAGCTTAGCCACTAACACTGAAGCTTTCTTT,CASSLATNTEAFF
-,-,TRBV7-6,TRBJ2-6,TGTGCCAGCAGCTTCAGGTCCTCTGGGGCCAACGTCCTGACTTTC,CASSFRSSGANVLTF
-,-,TRBV30,TRBJ1-2,TGTGCCTGGAACCCAGTCAACTATGGCTACACCTTC,CAWNPVNYGYTF
-,-,TRBV2,TRBJ2-5,TGTGCCAGCAGTGAAACGAGCTCCTTGAAGACCCAGTACTTC,CASSETSSLKTQYF
-,-,TRBV19,TRBJ1-2,TGTGCCGGGTCAGGCAGGGGAGGCTATGGCTACACCTTC,CAGSGRGGYGYTF
-,-,TRBV15,TRBJ1-3,TGTGCCACCAGCATTGCCTACAGGGCCTCTGGAAACACCATATATTTT,CATSIAYRASGNTIYF
TRBD1,-,TRBV5-1,TRBJ1-4,TGCGCCAGCAGCCCGGGGACAGGGGATGAAAAACTGTTTTTT,CASSPGTGDEKLFF
TRBD1,-,TRBV5-1,TRBJ1-6,TGCGCCAGCAGCTTCGGACAGGGGGCATATAATTCACCCCTCCACTTT,CASSFGQGAYNSPLHF
TRBD1,-,TRBV2,TRBJ2-5,TGTGCCAGCAGTGTGACCTTGGGACAGGAGAGAGCGACCCAGTACTTC,CASSVTLGQERATQYF
-,-,TRBV7-9,TRBJ1-4,TGTGCCAGCAGCCCTTTATCGGGGATTAATGAAAAACTGTTTTTT,CASSPLSGINEKLFF
TRBD1,-,TRBV7-9,TRBJ2-2,TGTGCCAGCAGCCGGGACAGCCCGAACACCGGGGAGCTGTTTTTT,CASSRDSPNTGELFF
-,-,TRBV4-3,TRBJ1-1,TGCGCCAGCAGCCAAGGGACGGGGGTAGGGAACACTGAAGCTTTCTTT,CASSQGTGVGNTEAFF
-,-,TRBV19,TRBJ2-3,TGTGCCAGTAGTCCGGGACACACAGATACGCAGTATTTT,CASSPGHTDTQYF
TRBD1,-,TRBV3-1/TRBV3-2,TRBJ1-1,TGTGCCAGCAGAAAGGGGACAGGGGCCGTTGGAACTGAAGCTTTCTTT,CASRKGTGAVGTEAFF
-,once,TRBV6-5,TRBJ2-5,TGTGCCAGCAGTCGAACTGGACTGAAGGAGACCCAGTACTTC,CASSRTGLKETQYF
TRBD1,-,TRBV10-2,TRBJ1-5,TGCGCCAGCAGACCGACAGGGAATAGCAATCAGCCCCAGCATTTT,CASRPTGNSNQPQHF
-,-,TRBV7-2,TRBJ2-1,TGTGCCAGCAGCCGGGGGTCCTACAATGAGCAGTTCTTC,CASSRGSYNEQFF
-,-,TRBV12-3/TRBV12-4,TRBJ2-7,TGTGCCAGCAGTTTAGTTGGCGTCTACGAGCAGTACTTC,CASSLVGVYEQYF
-,-,TRBV3-1/TRBV3-2,TRBJ1-4,TGTGCCAGCAGCATCGTCCTGTCCGGCTTGGGGGAAAAACTGTTTTTT,CASSIVLSGLGEKLFF
-,-,TRBV7-9,TRBJ1-4,TGTGCCAGCAGTCCGGCGAGGGAAAAACTGTTTTTT,CASSPAREKLFF
-,once,TRBV3-1/TRBV3-2,TRBJ1-1,TGTGCCAGCAGCCGCTACACTGAAGCTTTCTTT,CASSRYTEAFF
-,-,TRBV4-2,TRBJ2-7,TGTGCCAGCAGCCAGATCAACTCGGGGTACGAGCAGTACTTC,CASSQINSGYEQYF
-,few,TRBV24-1,TRBJ2-1,TGTGCCTCGGCGAGAGAGTACAATGAGCAGTTCTTC,CASAREYNEQFF